This TCR beta chain was recovered during a study of T cells in Graves' hyperthyroidism and ophthalmopathy. Between the trimmed V and J ends, which lost 3 bases and 7 bases, there was a span of 14 bases. The V gene's germline CDR1 is SGHRS and CDR2 YFSETQ. This CDR3 spans 13 amino acids. Patients showing uncontrolled infection, other autoimmune disease, pregnancy or lactation were ineligible. Amplification of TCR beta CDR3 regions used RNA as the template. In the first-round RT-PCR of the TCR CDR3, the HTBI primer set was used. TCRdb passed the multiplex PCR reads through MiXCR, listing each CDR3 protein once. The data contain over 450,000 distinct CDR3 sequences, approximately 17% of them seen just once; the ten biggest clones take up 17%.

Specimen: blood. This clonotype was obtained from a woman aged 18-29 years with Graves' ophthalmopathy. This chain joins TRBV5-1 and TRBJ2-7; TRBD1 or TRBD2 may be the D gene (5 bases each). DNA of the CDR3: TGCGCCAGCAGCTGGGGACCAGAGGGAGAGCAGTACTTC. It yields the protein CASSWGPEGEQYF.